This T cell receptor (beta chain) was profiled in a study of beta chain features in type 1 diabetes. Each of the CD4+ naive, central memory, regulatory and stem cell-like memory populations was sorted via CD45RO/CCR7/CD25/CD127/CD95/CD27. This CDR3 is built from 14 residues. Germline V gene sequence: CDR1 SGDLS, CDR2 YYNGEE. The V and J ends lost 4 bases and 5 bases respectively, with 16 bases between them. This clone turned up a few times. Its specificity is not known. Whole-study results and caveats: Type 1 diabetes patients showed a moderate but significant shortening of TCRB CDR3s in all four CD4+ subsets. Although PCR might favor shorter templates, it would do so equally in patients and controls.

Sequencing targeted expressed TCRB transcripts, as all isolated RNA had been reverse transcribed. Method: immunoSEQ multiplex PCR; TCRdb's copy keeps in-frame clones and lacks some. Among 310,000 or so clones listed, approximately 9.9% were seen once. This sequence was found in a man aged 25-45 years with type 1 diabetes. This chain links TRBV9 with TRBJ2-7; D is possibly TRBD2 (5 bases). Material for sequencing was central memory CD4+ T cells from blood. In DNA form, the CDR3 reads TGTGCCAGCAGCAGACGGGGTTCCCTCGACGAGCAGTACTTC. This gives the protein CASSRRGSLDEQYF. The full variable domain, its missing parts supplied by reference TRBV9 and TRBJ2-7, is DSGVTQTPKHLITATGQRVTLRCSPRSGDLSVYWYQQSLDQGLQFLIQYYNGEERAKGNILERFSAQQFPDLHSELNLSSLELGDSALYFCASSRRGSLDEQYFGPGTRLTVT.